This TCR beta chain was retrieved from a study of cytomegalovirus exposure and HLA in healthy donors (TCRdb year 2017). With respect to the entire study: According to a later analysis, one platform produced both the roughly 110 validation repertoires and the approximately 660 repertoires of the first cohort. A separate validation cohort of 100 to 150 different subjects was used in addition to the roughly 720-subject first cohort. High-throughput TCR immunosequencing, statistical association of individual TCRs with disease status, and machine learning were combined to predict cytomegalovirus infection status. The study aimed to test whether cataloging public T cell receptors could reveal signatures of past pathogen exposure.

Libraries were prepared through the immunoSEQ multiplex PCR assay. The study's own analysis went as follows. A statistical classification framework was developed to diagnose cytomegalovirus status using the catalog of TCR beta chain sequences. The clones in this table, taken by TCRdb from immuneACCESS, are in-frame only. Not every clone is retained; where verified, under half of the shortfall comes from an unresolved V gene, and the cause of the rest is unknown. Clone size and V and J calls were adopted from that table, with D and trimming inferred from the DNA. The sample profile shows about 72,000 clones; roughly 92% of them were found once. Under 2% of the sample comes from the top ten. Overall results and qualifications from the work: In vitro tests confirmed that three of the cytomegalovirus-associated TCR beta chains recognize cytomegalovirus antigens. A later analysis had no HLA typing for the validation cohort, so co-occurrence there was scored across all 110 or so repertoires. A total of some 180 TCR beta chains were listed by the study as associated with cytomegalovirus. Across donors, most TCR sequences were observed very rarely, whereas some public TCRs were present in many individuals. It was suggested by the authors that the approach could potentially be generalized to other disease states and immunological phenotypes. In both the original and validation cohorts, the classifier was reported to diagnose cytomegalovirus status with high specificity and sensitivity. Subsequent analysis determined that TCRs grouped into clusters in the first cohort also showed a tendency toward co-occurrence across the 130 or so validation repertoires, and 85% to 95% of cluster scores exceeded 0.

Separate from the roughly 660-subject first cohort, the validation cohort of roughly 120 subjects was the group to which the donors belonged. For CDR1 and CDR2, the germline V gene (reference sequence) lists LNHNV and YYDKDF. Relative to germline, V is missing 0 bases and J is missing 3 bases, with 7 bases of the junction outside any gene match. The CDR3 runs 17 residues from the cysteine to the phenylalanine. CDR3 DNA is the only sequence kept; it has 51 bases, read in frame from the first base. About this clone itself: It has no known antigen specificity. The input lacks base qualities; no much larger clone sits a single base away.

What was sequenced was PBMCs. In this chain, TRBV15 is recombined with TRBJ2-3, and 9 junction bases match TRBD2. This sequence originates from a woman aged 18-29 years in good health and CMV-seropositive. The DNA sequence reads TGTGCCACCAGCAGAGACGGGCCAGCGGGAGGAACAGATACGCAGTATTTT. This sequence encodes CATSRDGPAGGTDTQYF.